These 13 T cell receptor beta chains share one sample of origin, sequenced in a study of blood T cell repertoires in COVID-19. Profiled with immunoSEQ multiplex PCR; TCRdb holds only in-frame clones, not every one. The sample consists of nearly 350,000 clones, less than 90% of them appearing once. Sample: PBMCs or T cells enriched from blood (not recorded which). These receptor sequences come from a woman aged 30 to 39 who had recovered from COVID-19.

The chain uses TRBV28 and TRBJ1-2; TRBD1 agrees at 9 bases. The germline CDR1 and CDR2 sequences are MDHEN and SYDVKM. V lost 3 bases, J lost 3 bases, and 5 bases stayed unmatched. CDR3 length equals 15 residues. This CDR3 is CASSLGTGIYYGYTF. The CDR3 DNA sequence: TGTGCCAGCAGTTTGGGGACAGGGATCTACTATGGCTACACCTTC.

This clone was seen more than once but under ten times. The chain joins TRBV5-4 to TRBJ2-2; 9 nucleotides agree with TRBD2. V shed 4 bases and J 2 bases; nucleotides not matched to a gene: 3. The CDR3 length is 15 residues. The V gene's germline CDR1 is SGHNT and CDR2 YYREEE (reference sequence). The CDR3 region is CASSETSGNTGELFF. In DNA form, the CDR3 reads TGTGCCAGCAGCGAGACTAGCGGAAACACCGGGGAGCTGTTTTTT.

The rearrangement links TRBV5-6 to TRBJ1-1; the D is unclear. Germline V gives CDR1 SGHDT, CDR2 YYEEEE. The CDR3 totals 16 residues. The V end lost 0 bases, the J end lost 2 bases, and 14 bases lay between the germline ends. For the CDR3, the DNA is TGTGCCAGCAGCTTGGGACGGGGTTTGGGTAACACTGAAGCTTTCTTT. As protein: CASSLGRGLGNTEAFF.

This chain connects TRBV24-1 to TRBJ1-2; D not resolved. This CDR3 is built from 16 residues. Trimming stripped 6 bases from V and 1 base from J, with 17 bases between. Per the germline V gene, CDR1 is KGHDR and CDR2 is SFDVKD. The CDR3 DNA follows: TGTGCCACCAGTCACGGCGGGGATCCTAATAACTATGGCTACACCTTC. Its translation: CATSHGGDPNNYGYTF.

The gene calls are TRBV30 and TRBJ2-7, with 9 bases matching TRBD1. Germline CDR1 is GTSNPN and CDR2 is SVGIG (reference sequence). This CDR3 is 12 amino acids long. Trimming cost V 5 bases and J 2 bases; bases outside gene matches: 1. As DNA, the CDR3 is TGTGCCTGGCGACAGGGGGCCTACGAGCAGTACTTC. The encoded protein is CAWRQGAYEQYF. The full variable domain, with the rest looked up from reference TRBV30 and TRBJ2-7, is SQTIHQWPATLVQPVGSPLSLECTVEGTSNPNLYWYRQAAGRGLQLLFYSVGIGQISSEVPQNLSASRPQDRQFILSSKKLLLSDSGFYLCAWRQGAYEQYFGPGTRLTVT.

The CDR3 here is CATQAAGPGNGYTF. Here the CDR3 DNA reads TGTGCCACCCAGGCCGCAGGGCCGGGTAATGGCTACACCTTC. The chain is built from TRBV9 and TRBJ1-2; D might be TRBD1 (5 bases). Trimming took off 9 bases at V and 6 bases at J, with 21 bases between the two ends. This CDR3 contains 14 residues. Germline V gene data show CDR1 as SGDLS and CDR2 as YYNGEE.

The rearrangement uses TRBV7-9 and TRBJ2-3, with TRBD2 matching 9 bases. Germline CDR1 and CDR2: SEHNR and FQNEAQ (reference sequence). V gave up 4 bases and J gave up 3 bases; unmatched junction bases: 8. The CDR3 runs to 16 residues. In nucleotides, the CDR3 is TGTGCCAGCAGCTCGAGGCGGGGGGGCCGGACAGATACGCAGTATTTT. Its protein is CASSSRRGGRTDTQYF.

The V and J genes are TRBV5-4 and TRBJ2-5; 9 bases line up with TRBD1. CDR1 is SGHNT and CDR2 is YYREEE in the germline V gene (reference sequence). The CDR3 consists of 17 residues. The V segment lost 6 bases and the J segment 4 bases; nucleotides outside the gene matches: 16. The CDR3: CASNDVKGQGLGETQYF. The DNA of the CDR3 is TGTGCCAGCAACGATGTGAAGGGACAGGGCCTTGGAGAGACCCAGTACTTC.

V is TRBV6-2 or TRBV6-3 and J is TRBJ1-1, with D maybe TRBD1 (5 bases). The V end was cut by 2 bases, the J end by 4 bases, with 14 bases between. Germline assignment: CDR1 MNHEY and CDR2 SVGEGT. This CDR3 region has 15 residues. The CDR3: CASSYVGAGSTEAFF. CDR3 DNA sequence: TGTGCCAGCAGTTACGTAGGGGCCGGTTCCACTGAAGCTTTCTTT.

The chain joins TRBV7-2 to TRBJ1-4; no clear D gene. The CDR3 spans 16 residues. Germline V gene sequence: CDR1 SGHTA, CDR2 FQGNSA. V dropped 1 base and J dropped 0 bases, with 9 bases sitting between them. Written as DNA, the CDR3 is TGTGCCAGCAGCTTAGTATCGGGTGCAACTAATGAAAAACTGTTTTTT. This gives the protein CASSLVSGATNEKLFF.

This clone was found a few times. This chain connects TRBV7-6 to TRBJ2-7; 14 nucleotides line up with TRBD2. J lost 1 base, V lost 4 bases, and 6 bases had no gene match. This CDR3 is 17 amino acids long. Germline V gives CDR1 SGHVS, CDR2 FNYEAQ. CDR3 coding DNA: TGTGCCAGCAGCTCGACTAGCGGGGGGGCCAAGTCCTACGAGCAGTACTTC. Translation: CASSSTSGGAKSYEQYF.

This rearrangement joins TRBV9 to TRBJ1-3; 7 bases map to TRBD1. Germline CDR1 reads SGDLS; CDR2 reads YYNGEE. CDR3 length: 17 residues. V shed 3 bases, J shed 0 bases, and the junction held 9 bases outside the gene matches. CDR3 DNA: TGTGCCAGCAGCGCTCGACAGGGACCTAGCTCTGGAAACACCATATATTTT. Its translation: CASSARQGPSSGNTIYF.

The chain links TRBV12-5 to TRBJ2-7; 10 nucleotides align to TRBD1. The CDR3 spans 16 residues. The germline V gene encodes CDR1 LGHNT and CDR2 FRNRAP. The V and J ends lost 1 base and 1 base, in that order; junction bases with no gene match: 4. This CDR3 is CASGLDLGQGSYEQYF. The CDR3 region has the DNA TGTGCTAGTGGTTTGGACTTGGGACAGGGGTCCTACGAGCAGTACTTC. The full variable domain, in which reference TRBV12-5 and TRBJ2-7 provide the parts outside the CDR3, is DARVTQTPRHKVTEMGQEVTMRCQPILGHNTVFWYRQTMMQGLELLAYFRNRAPLDDSGMPKDRFSAEMPDATLATLKIQPSEPRDSAVYFCASGLDLGQGSYEQYFGPGTRLTVT.